The 30 T cell receptor beta chains below come from one sample, sequenced in a study of control samples from healthy donors and cancer patients. The repertoire was sequenced with immunoSEQ multiplex PCR; TCRdb's copy has only in-frame clones and lacks some. The data hold 140,000 or so clones, with 91% observed a single time. Material: blood. The receptor set was obtained from a man in his thirties or forties in good health.

The gene calls are TRBV7-2 and TRBJ2-3, with unresolved D. There are 16 residues in the CDR3. With 3 bases removed from V and 1 base from J, the gap between germline ends came to 14 bases. The V gene's germline CDR1 is SGHTA and CDR2 FQGNSA. CDR3 nucleotide sequence: TGTGCCAGCAGCTTGGGAAGTACCCTCCGCACAGATACGCAGTATTTT. Its translation: CASSLGSTLRTDTQYF.

This chain uses TRBV24-1 with TRBJ1-4; D is possibly TRBD1 (6 bases). V was clipped by 4 bases and J by 8 bases, with 25 bases between them. Germline V gene lookup returns CDR1 KGHDR and CDR2 SFDVKD. The CDR3 is 18 residues long. The CDR3 DNA is TGTGCCACCAGTGACCAAGAAAGAGCCCAGGGGCCTCGGGAAAAACTGTTTTTT. It specifies CATSDQERAQGPREKLFF.

V usage is TRBV12-3 or TRBV12-4 and J usage is TRBJ1-1; TRBD1 might be the D (6 bases). Deletions cut 5 bases from V and 11 bases from J, with 18 bases between. CDR3 length: 13 residues. CDR3 DNA sequence: TGTGCCAGCAGTAGGGACACCTTAGTACATGCTTTCTTT. It translates to CASSRDTLVHAFF.

This CDR3 reads CASSAQTGGVTEAFF. The CDR3 DNA reads as TGTGCCAGTAGTGCTCAAACAGGGGGAGTGACTGAAGCTTTCTTT. V is TRBV19 and J is TRBJ1-1; 8 bases agree with TRBD1. V was pared by 5 bases and J by 5 bases, with 10 bases of the junction left unmatched. Per the germline V gene, CDR1 is LNHDA and CDR2 is SQIVND (reference sequence). This CDR3 is 15 amino acids long.

The chain recombines TRBV2 with TRBJ2-5, with TRBD2 as a possible D gene (5 bases). V lost 3 bases, J lost 3 bases, and 8 bases lay in between. The CDR3 extends over 13 amino acids. Germline assignment: CDR1 SNHLY and CDR2 FYNNEI. This chain's CDR3 is CASSDPGKETQYF. CDR3 nucleotide sequence: TGTGCCAGCAGTGATCCGGGAAAAGAGACCCAGTACTTC.

The J gene is TRBJ2-7, the V gene TRBV5-6; 11 bases map to TRBD1. The CDR3 extends over 15 amino acids. V was pared by 0 bases and J by 3 bases, with 2 bases of the junction left unmatched. The V gene's germline CDR1 is SGHDT and CDR2 YYEEEE. The CDR3 protein is CASSLAGTGGYEQYF. In nucleotides, the CDR3 is TGTGCCAGCAGCTTGGCCGGGACAGGGGGCTACGAGCAGTACTTC.

This rearrangement joins TRBV7-9 to TRBJ1-2; 8 nucleotides agree with TRBD1. Germline V gene lookup returns CDR1 SEHNR and CDR2 FQNEAQ (reference sequence). The CDR3 is 14 residues long. Trimming at V came to 7 bases and at J to 4 bases, leaving 8 bases not matched to a gene. CDR3 sequence: CASNLGGQAYGYTF. The CDR3 DNA reads as TGTGCCAGCAACTTGGGGGGACAGGCCTATGGCTACACCTTC.

The CDR3 loop reads CASSGRTGNVGNQPQHF. Here the CDR3 DNA reads TGTGCCAGTAGTGGTCGGACAGGAAACGTAGGAAATCAGCCCCAGCATTTT. The rearrangement uses TRBV19 and TRBJ1-5, with 7 bases aligning to TRBD1. Germline CDR1 is LNHDA and CDR2 is SQIVND (reference sequence). The CDR3 has 17 residues. V was clipped by 5 bases and J by 4 bases; unmatched bases: 14.

This clone was observed once. The chain employs TRBV7-9 and TRBJ2-2, with D possibly being TRBD1 (5 bases). CDR1 and CDR2 from the germline V gene are SEHNR and FQNEAQ (reference sequence). The ends were cut back, 0 bases at V and 1 base at J, with 6 bases in the middle. This CDR3 comprises 15 residues. The CDR3 reads CASSLAQGNTGELFF. As DNA, the CDR3 is TGTGCCAGCAGCTTAGCGCAGGGGAACACCGGGGAGCTGTTTTTT.

The V call is TRBV5-6, the J call TRBJ2-3; tentative D call: TRBD2 (5 bases). Germline-derived CDR1 and CDR2 are SGHDT and YYEEEE. This CDR3 contains 14 residues. V dropped 2 bases and J dropped 0 bases, with 7 bases sitting between them. Here the CDR3 DNA reads TGTGCCAGCAGCTTAACGGGGAGCACAGATACGCAGTATTTT. Translating gives CASSLTGSTDTQYF.

This clone appeared once. The chain links TRBV19 to TRBJ2-7; possibly TRBD1 for D (5 bases). The CDR3 is 13 residues long. Trimming shortened V by 6 bases and J by 2 bases, and 11 bases separated the two germline ends. Germline V CDR1 and CDR2: LNHDA, SQIVND (reference sequence). In nucleotides, the CDR3 is TGTGCCAGTAGCCCGACAGTTACCTACGAGCAGTACTTC. Its translation: CASSPTVTYEQYF.

V usage is TRBV6-4 and J usage is TRBJ1-1; D is perhaps TRBD1 (5 bases). This CDR3 comprises 14 residues. Germline loops: CDR1 MRHNA, CDR2 SNTAGT. V lost 5 bases and J 7 bases, leaving 17 bases between the germline ends. CDR3 nucleotide sequence: TGTGCCAGCAGTCCAGGGTCGTACTCGGGTGAAGCTTTCTTT. Translating it yields CASSPGSYSGEAFF.

This chain joins TRBV29-1 and TRBJ1-2; D is perhaps TRBD1 (6 bases). CDR3 length equals 11 residues. The germline gives CDR1 SQVTM, CDR2 ANQGSEA. Trimming stripped 6 bases from V and 6 bases from J, with 11 bases between. The CDR3, as DNA: TGCAGCGTCCTCGGGGGCAATGGCTACACCTTC. Translating it yields CSVLGGNGYTF.

This clone appeared once. The chain joins TRBV12-3 or TRBV12-4 to TRBJ2-1; weak D call: TRBD2 (6 bases). V was shortened by 5 bases and J by 13 bases, with 15 bases between the two germline ends. The CDR3 covers 12 residues. The CDR3 region is CASSRDSLNQFF. DNA of the CDR3: TGTGCCAGCAGTCGGGACTCCCTCAATCAGTTCTTC.

The count of this clone is one. The J gene is TRBJ2-3, the V gene TRBV7-9; TRBD1 or TRBD2 may be the D gene (5 bases each). CDR1 is SEHNR and CDR2 is FQNEAQ in the germline V gene (reference sequence). This CDR3 comprises 15 residues. The germline V and J ends were trimmed by 4 bases and 0 bases, with 11 bases remaining between them. CDR3 in DNA: TGTGCCAGCAGCTCCCCGGGGCCTAGCACAGATACGCAGTATTTT. Its protein product is CASSSPGPSTDTQYF.

The V and J genes are TRBV28 and TRBJ2-2, with D perhaps TRBD1 or TRBD2 (6 bases each). With 6 bases removed from V and 5 bases from J, the gap between germline ends came to 10 bases. Germline loops: CDR1 MDHEN, CDR2 SYDVKM. The CDR3 extends over 13 amino acids. This CDR3 reads CASRGGGTGELFF. Here the CDR3 DNA reads TGTGCCAGCAGAGGAGGGGGGACCGGGGAGCTGTTTTTT. The full variable domain, with the rest looked up from reference TRBV28 and TRBJ2-2, is DVKVTQSSRYLVKRTGEKVFLECVQDMDHENMFWYRQDPGLGLRLIYFSYDVKMKEKGDIPEGYSVSREKKERFSLILESASTNQTSMYLCASRGGGTGELFFGEGSRLTVL.

The DNA for the CDR3 is TGTGCCAGCAGCTTAACTGGGGTTGGCGACGAGCAGTACTTC. This codes for CASSLTGVGDEQYF. The gene calls are TRBV7-3 and TRBJ2-7; D is unclear. CDR1 SGHTA and CDR2 FQGTGA come from the germline V gene. This CDR3 spans 14 amino acids. The V end lost 0 bases, the J end lost 5 bases, and 11 bases lay between the germline ends.

A few counts support this clone. V is TRBV19 and J is TRBJ1-5; weak D call: TRBD1 (5 bases). The CDR3 is 14 amino acids. Deletions cut 5 bases from V and 3 bases from J, with 11 bases between. Germline V gene sequence: CDR1 LNHDA, CDR2 SQIVND (reference sequence). CDR3 DNA sequence: TGTGCCAGTAGTTTACAGGAACCCAATCAGCCCCAGCATTTT. Translating gives CASSLQEPNQPQHF.

This chain connects TRBV9 to TRBJ1-1; D not resolved. Germline V CDR1 and CDR2: SGDLS, YYNGEE. The V gene lost 0 bases and the J gene lost 7 bases, with 13 bases spanning the gap. CDR3 length: 14 residues. The CDR3 sequence: CASSVGKNLVEAFF. CDR3 nucleotide sequence: TGTGCCAGCAGCGTAGGAAAGAACTTGGTTGAAGCTTTCTTT.

The gene calls are TRBV28 and TRBJ1-4; 7 positions agree with TRBD1. Germline values: CDR1 MDHEN, CDR2 SYDVKM. J was trimmed by 4 bases and V by 6 bases; bases with no gene match: 5. The CDR3 extends over 14 amino acids. CDR3: CASSPGTVNEKLFF. The CDR3 bases are TGTGCCAGCAGCCCCGGGACAGTTAATGAAAAACTGTTTTTT. The whole variable domain, remainder taken from reference TRBV28 and TRBJ1-4, is DVKVTQSSRYLVKRTGEKVFLECVQDMDHENMFWYRQDPGLGLRLIYFSYDVKMKEKGDIPEGYSVSREKKERFSLILESASTNQTSMYLCASSPGTVNEKLFFGSGTQLSVL.

The chain has TRBV6-6 and TRBJ2-7; D call uncertain. V lost 2 bases, J lost 2 bases, and 1 base lay in between. CDR1 and CDR2 (germline): MNHNY, SVGAGI (reference sequence). This CDR3 contains 11 residues. The chain's CDR3 is CASSYAYEQYF. The CDR3 nucleotides are TGTGCCAGCAGTTACGCCTACGAGCAGTACTTC.

The chain uses TRBV7-8 and TRBJ2-5; 15 bases line up with TRBD2. V dropped 5 bases and J dropped 14; count of bases not matched to a gene: 3. The CDR3 loop spans 12 amino acids. Germline V CDR1 and CDR2: SGHVS, FQNEAQ. CDR3 DNA: TGTGCCAGCAGCCCGGGACTAGCGGGGGGCTACTTC. The encoded protein is CASSPGLAGGYF.

This rearrangement joins TRBV6-5 to TRBJ2-7, with 11 positions matching TRBD2. Looked up from germline, CDR1 is MNHEY and CDR2 is SVGAGI. The CDR3 runs to 15 residues. J lost 0 bases, V lost 6 bases, and 4 bases had no gene match. The CDR3 region is CASSPLAGGSYEQYF. The CDR3, as DNA: TGTGCCAGCAGCCCCCTAGCGGGGGGCTCCTACGAGCAGTACTTC.

The chain uses TRBV5-1 and TRBJ1-2; 8 bases align to TRBD1. This CDR3 region has 16 residues. From germline, CDR1 is SGHRS and CDR2 YFSETQ. The ends lost 0 bases at V and 1 base at J; junction bases unmatched: 5. This CDR3 is CASSLARTGFNYGYTF. Written as DNA, the CDR3 is TGCGCCAGCAGCTTGGCTCGGACAGGGTTTAACTATGGCTACACCTTC.

This chain links TRBV6-2 or TRBV6-3 with TRBJ2-1; no firm D call. The length of the CDR3 is 12 residues. Germline V gives CDR1 MNHEY, CDR2 SVGEGT. Trimming left V 4 bases short and J 4 bases short, with 5 bases between. The CDR3 DNA reads TGTGCCAGCAGTTCTCTATACAATGAGCAGTTCTTC. Its translation: CASSSLYNEQFF.

The table lists this clone with a count of one. The junction differs from germline at one of its ends, possibly a read error. The rearrangement joins TRBV28 to TRBJ1-5; D is uncertain. The germline V gene has CDR1 MDHEN and CDR2 SYDVKM. There are 16 residues in the CDR3. CDR3 sequence: CASSLFDGHSHQPQHF. DNA of the CDR3: TGTGCCAGCAGTTTATTCGATGGGCATAGCCATCAGCCCCAGCATTTT.

This sequence joins TRBV14 and TRBJ2-1; 9 nucleotides match TRBD2. The junction had 12 bases not matched to a gene; V was cut back by 2 bases and J by 4 bases. The CDR3 is made up of 18 amino acids. Germline CDR1 reads SGHDN; CDR2 reads FVKESK. The CDR3 DNA reads TGTGCCAGCAGCCAAATCACTTTTAGCGGGGGAGGTTACAATGAGCAGTTCTTC. Translation gives CASSQITFSGGGYNEQFF. The whole variable domain, filled in from reference TRBV14 and TRBJ2-1, reads EAGVTQFPSHSVIEKGQTVTLRCDPISGHDNLYWYRRVMGKEIKFLLHFVKESKQDESGMPNNRFLAERTGGTYSTLKVQPAELEDSGVYFCASSQITFSGGGYNEQFFGPGTRLTVL.

V is TRBV7-9 and J is TRBJ2-7, with D possibly being TRBD1 or TRBD2 (5 bases each). Germline CDR1 is SEHNR and CDR2 is FQNEAQ (reference sequence). The CDR3 length is 12 residues. Between the trimmed V and J ends, which lost 6 bases and 3 bases, there was a span of 9 bases. CDR3: CASREGYYEQYF. The CDR3 coding sequence is TGTGCCAGCAGAGAGGGGTACTACGAGCAGTACTTC.

V and J are TRBV29-1 and TRBJ1-3; no reliable D call. CDR3 length: 11 residues. V lost 1 base and J lost 6, with 4 bases in between. Germline CDR1 is SQVTM and CDR2 is ANQGSEA. The CDR3 here is CSVEVTNTIYF. The CDR3 region has the DNA TGCAGCGTTGAAGTTACAAACACCATATATTTT.

This clone has only one observation. This chain joins TRBV19 and TRBJ2-3; D gene ambiguous. There are 14 residues in the CDR3. Per germline, CDR1 LNHDA and CDR2 SQIVND (reference sequence). V was clipped by 1 base and J by 2 bases, with 7 bases between them. CDR3 DNA: TGTGCCAGTAGTATAGGGGGATTCACAGATACGCAGTATTTT. Translated, it gives CASSIGGFTDTQYF.